The source of this T cell receptor beta chain is a study of chemoradiotherapy in HPV16-positive cancers. Trimming at V came to 2 bases and at J to 1 base, leaving 6 bases not matched to a gene. The V gene's germline CDR1 is SGHDT and CDR2 YYEEEE. This CDR3 region has 15 residues. Generated by immunoSEQ multiplex PCR, the TCRdb table keeps only in-frame clones and is missing some. The sample lists more than 15,000 clones; more than 70% were seen once. This TCR was recovered from a human donor with HPV-associated anogenital cancer. The chain links TRBV5-6 to TRBJ2-7; 7 bases fit TRBD1. This sample was obtained from a patient who underwent chemoradiotherapy. The CDR3 DNA follows: TGTGCCAGCAGCTTCGAGGGGGCCCAATCCTACGAGCAGTACTTC. Translation gives CASSFEGAQSYEQYF.